A single count supports the clone carrying this T cell receptor (beta chain). Antigen specificity is unknown. Data came from immunoSEQ multiplex PCR; TCRdb stores just in-frame clones and leaves some out. The repertoire holds about 94,000 clones, 70% to 90% seen once, with roughly 14% in the top ten. Looked up from germline, CDR1 is SGHRS and CDR2 is YFSETQ. The CDR3 sequence is 15 residues long. The V gene lost 2 bases and the J gene lost 5 bases, with 17 bases spanning the gap. This record belongs to a study of T cell responses to AZD1222 COVID-19 vaccine. Whole-study findings and limits: Vaccine-associated CD4 TCRs spanned spike, dominant at 160-218 and 743-854.

The clonotype originates from an adult in good health. The gene calls are TRBV5-1 and TRBJ2-7; perhaps TRBD2 as D (7 bases). This specimen was peripheral blood, taken on day 0 of AZD1222 vaccination. The CDR3, as DNA: TGCGCCAGCAGCTTCAGTGGGGGGGCCCAGAACGAGCAGTACTTC. It translates to CASSFSGGAQNEQYF. Combining the CDR3 with reference TRBV5-1 and TRBJ2-7 gives the whole variable domain KAGVTQTPRYLIKTRGQQVTLSCSPISGHRSVSWYQQTPGQGLQFLFEYFSETQRNKGNFPGRFSGRQFSNSRSEMNVSTLELGDSALYLCASSFSGGAQNEQYFGPGTRLTVT.